Presented here are 32 T cell receptor beta chains from one specimen sequenced in a study of cytomegalovirus exposure and HLA in healthy donors. In the PCR, 60 Vbeta and 13 Jbeta primers were used. Data came from immunoSEQ multiplex PCR; TCRdb stores just in-frame clones and leaves some out. The sample carries roughly 140,000 clones, 79% recorded once. Sample: PBMCs. Receptors were obtained from a woman aged 40 to 55 in good health and CMV-seropositive.

The chain is built from TRBV10-3 and TRBJ2-7; no definite D call. The V gene lost 2 bases and the J gene lost 4 bases, with 9 bases spanning the gap. Per the germline V gene, CDR1 is ENHRY and CDR2 is SYGVKD. The CDR3 sequence is 13 residues long. The CDR3 reads CAISEQVSYEQYF. DNA for the CDR3: TGTGCCATCAGTGAGCAGGTTAGTTACGAGCAGTACTTC.

A single count supports this clone. The chain combines TRBV6-1 with TRBJ2-3; possibly TRBD1 for D (6 bases). V shed 6 bases and J shed 4 bases, with 14 bases lying between them. The CDR3 loop spans 14 amino acids. From germline, CDR1 is MNHNS and CDR2 SASEGT. In DNA form, the CDR3 reads TGTGCCAGCAGCCGTACAGGGCTTGCAGATACGCAGTATTTT. This encodes CASSRTGLADTQYF.

The chain combines TRBV5-1 with TRBJ1-4; D gene unclear. Germline loops: CDR1 SGHRS, CDR2 YFSETQ. This CDR3 has 16 amino acids. Trimming removed 0 bases from V and 0 bases from J, with 9 bases in between. The CDR3 is CASSLGRGSTNEKLFF. Here the CDR3 DNA reads TGCGCCAGCAGCTTGGGGAGAGGGTCAACTAATGAAAAACTGTTTTTT.

The chain employs TRBV6-6 and TRBJ2-7; D is possibly TRBD1 (6 bases). The V end was cut by 5 bases, the J end by 0 bases, with 11 bases between. The CDR3 is made up of 14 amino acids. CDR1 is MNHNY and CDR2 is SVGAGI in the germline V gene (reference sequence). CDR3 in DNA: TGTGCCAGCAGTCAAACAGGGAGCTCCTACGAGCAGTACTTC. It is translated as CASSQTGSSYEQYF.

This chain links TRBV7-9 with TRBJ2-3; D perhaps matches TRBD2 (5 bases). V gave up 3 bases and J gave up 0 bases, with 10 bases separating them. Looked up from germline, CDR1 is SEHNR and CDR2 is FQNEAQ (reference sequence). The CDR3 is made up of 15 amino acids. The chain's CDR3 is CASSLTGFSTDTQYF. CDR3 in DNA: TGTGCCAGCAGCTTGACGGGGTTCAGCACAGATACGCAGTATTTT. Combining the CDR3 with reference TRBV7-9 and TRBJ2-3 gives the whole variable domain DTGVSQNPRHKITKRGQNVTFRCDPISEHNRLYWYRQTLGQGPEFLTYFQNEAQLEKSRLLSDRFSAERPKGSFSTLEIQRTEQGDSAMYLCASSLTGFSTDTQYFGPGTRLTVL.

The J gene is TRBJ2-7, the V gene TRBV12-5, with D tentatively TRBD2 (5 bases). CDR1 and CDR2 (germline): LGHNT, FRNRAP. The CDR3 sequence is 13 residues long. Trimming removed 1 base at V and 3 bases at J, with 7 bases between. DNA for the CDR3: TGTGCTAGTGGTTTGGGGGAGAACTACGAGCAGTACTTC. Its protein is CASGLGENYEQYF.

As for this clone: Other DNA sequences within the sample encode an identical CDR3. The chain couples TRBV5-1 to TRBJ1-1; D may be TRBD1 (6 bases). Trimming pared 3 bases from V and 1 base from J, leaving 10 bases between. CDR3 length: 14 amino acids. The germline gives CDR1 SGHRS, CDR2 YFSETQ. The CDR3: CASSSGQPNTEAFF. CDR3 DNA: TGCGCCAGCAGCTCCGGACAGCCGAACACTGAAGCTTTCTTT. Filled out from reference TRBV5-1 and TRBJ1-1, the complete variable domain reads KAGVTQTPRYLIKTRGQQVTLSCSPISGHRSVSWYQQTPGQGLQFLFEYFSETQRNKGNFPGRFSGRQFSNSRSEMNVSTLELGDSALYLCASSSGQPNTEAFFGQGTRLTVV.

The chain couples TRBV6-5 to TRBJ2-5; weak D call: TRBD1 (6 bases). With the DNA end fitting TRBJ2-7 better, the J assignment may be wrong. This CDR3 has 14 residues. Per the germline V gene, CDR1 is MNHEY and CDR2 is SVGAGI. The CDR3 bases are TGTGCCAGCAGTTATCTTGGGGGCCCCTACGAGCAGTACTTC. This sequence encodes CASSYLGGPYEQYF.

The chain is built from TRBV2 and TRBJ2-5, with D maybe TRBD2 (5 bases). The V gene lost 4 bases and the J gene lost 4 bases, with 16 bases spanning the gap. Germline V CDR1 and CDR2: SNHLY, FYNNEI. The CDR3 runs to 15 residues. The CDR3 coding sequence is TGTGCCAGCAGTGTAGAGGGAGCCATAGGAGAGACCCAGTACTTC. Protein sequence: CASSVEGAIGETQYF. Supplemented by reference TRBV2 and TRBJ2-5, the full variable domain reads EPEVTQTPSHQVTQMGQEVILRCVPISNHLYFYWYRQILGQKVEFLVSFYNNEISEKSEIFDDQFSVERPDGSNFTLKIRSTKLEDSAMYFCASSVEGAIGETQYFGPGTRLLVL.

The J gene is TRBJ2-5, the V gene TRBV4-2; no definite D call. V was pared by 0 bases and J by 2 bases, with 13 bases between. CDR3 size: 16 residues. Germline V gene sequence: CDR1 LGHNA, CDR2 YNFKEQ. This chain's CDR3 is CASSQEVTARQETQYF. Written as DNA, the CDR3 is TGTGCCAGCAGCCAAGAGGTTACGGCGAGGCAAGAGACCCAGTACTTC.

This chain joins TRBV5-1 and TRBJ2-7; D may be TRBD1 (6 bases). The CDR3 is made up of 13 amino acids. Germline CDR1 reads SGHRS; CDR2 reads YFSETQ. Trimming removed 5 bases from V and 9 bases from J, with 18 bases in between. The CDR3 spells CASRRDINTGQYF. The CDR3 DNA reads as TGCGCCAGCAGAAGGGACATTAATACGGGGCAGTACTTC.

The CDR3 loop reads CASSRWTSGTGELFF. For the CDR3, the DNA is TGTGCCAGCAGCAGATGGACTAGCGGCACCGGGGAGCTGTTTTTT. The V gene is TRBV7-7, the J gene TRBJ2-2; 10 bases fit TRBD2. Germline V gives CDR1 SSHAT, CDR2 FNYEAQ (reference sequence). Losses at the gene ends were 5 bases for V and 4 bases for J; bases not matched to a gene: 4. The CDR3 totals 15 residues.

Comments on this clone: At one boundary the junction diverges from the germline segment, which might be a read error. The chain couples TRBV7-9 to TRBJ1-2, with unresolved D. This CDR3 spans 13 amino acids. Germline lookup yields CDR1 SEHNR and CDR2 FQNEAQ (reference sequence). CDR3: CSSSLELVSGYTF. CDR3 sequence (DNA): TGTTCCAGCAGCTTAGAGTTAGTGAGCGGCTACACCTTC. The whole variable domain, filled in from reference TRBV7-9 and TRBJ1-2, reads DTGVSQNPRHKITKRGQNVTFRCDPISEHNRLYWYRQTLGQGPEFLTYFQNEAQLEKSRLLSDRFSAERPKGSFSTLEIQRTEQGDSAMYLCSSSLELVSGYTFGSGTRLTVV.

CDR3 DNA sequence: TGTGCCAGCAGCTGGATGGACAGGCAGAACACTGAAGCTTTCTTT. It translates to CASSWMDRQNTEAFF. This sequence joins TRBV9 and TRBJ1-1, with 7 positions matching TRBD1. This CDR3 has 15 amino acids. From germline, CDR1 is SGDLS and CDR2 YYNGEE. The J segment lost 1 base and the V segment lost 4 bases, leaving 7 bases of the junction unmatched.

J is TRBJ2-2 and V is TRBV5-4, with 8 bases matching TRBD1. Germline V CDR1 and CDR2: SGHNT, YYREEE (reference sequence). This CDR3 spans 15 amino acids. V was pared by 2 bases and J by 0 bases, with 0 bases of the junction left unmatched. The CDR3 coding sequence is TGTGCCAGCAGCTTACAGGGGGCGAACACCGGGGAGCTGTTTTTT. Encoded protein: CASSLQGANTGELFF.

V usage is TRBV5-4 and J usage is TRBJ2-2, with D perhaps TRBD2 (5 bases). Looked up from germline, CDR1 is SGHNT and CDR2 is YYREEE (reference sequence). The CDR3 consists of 13 residues. Trimming took 4 bases from V and 5 from J, leaving 9 bases between them. The CDR3 DNA reads TGTGCCAGCAGCCATCGAGGGACCGGGGAGCTGTTTTTT. Protein product: CASSHRGTGELFF. The whole variable domain, remainder taken from reference TRBV5-4 and TRBJ2-2, is ETGVTQSPTHLIKTRGQQVTLRCSSQSGHNTVSWYQQALGQGPQFIFQYYREEENGRGNFPPRFSGLQFPNYSSELNVNALELDDSALYLCASSHRGTGELFFGEGSRLTVL.

The chain couples TRBV2 to TRBJ2-5, with 7 nucleotides matching TRBD1. The V segment lost 6 bases and the J segment 10 bases; nucleotides outside the gene matches: 11. Per germline, CDR1 SNHLY and CDR2 FYNNEI. The CDR3 consists of 13 residues. CDR3 sequence: CASSLTPGTVQYF. CDR3 DNA sequence: TGTGCCAGCAGCCTCACCCCTGGGACAGTCCAGTACTTC.

The chain has TRBV5-6 and TRBJ1-5, with unresolved D. Germline assignment: CDR1 SGHDT and CDR2 YYEEEE. Trimming left V 0 bases short and J 4 bases short, with 11 bases between. This CDR3 contains 15 residues. The CDR3 sequence: CASSLAQAPNQPQHF. The CDR3 DNA is TGTGCCAGCAGCTTGGCCCAGGCTCCGAATCAGCCCCAGCATTTT.

The rearrangement uses TRBV5-1 and TRBJ2-7; D is unresolved. The CDR3 is made up of 14 amino acids. Trimming took off 0 bases at V and 6 bases at J, with 13 bases between the two ends. Looked up from germline, CDR1 is SGHRS and CDR2 is YFSETQ. CDR3 in amino acids: CASSLAVPTVEQYF. DNA of the CDR3: TGCGCCAGCAGCTTGGCCGTACCTACGGTCGAGCAGTACTTC.

The chain recombines TRBV6-1 with TRBJ1-2; D call uncertain. The CDR3 is 14 residues long. Germline CDR1 and CDR2: MNHNS and SASEGT. V lost 1 base and J lost 0, with 6 bases in between. The CDR3: CASSEVYSNYGYTF. In DNA form, the CDR3 reads TGTGCCAGCAGTGAAGTATACTCTAACTATGGCTACACCTTC.

V is TRBV9 and J is TRBJ1-6; 10 bases are a match to TRBD1. Trimming at V came to 3 bases and at J to 10 bases, leaving 7 bases not matched to a gene. Germline lookup yields CDR1 SGDLS and CDR2 YYNGEE. This CDR3 contains 15 residues. DNA for the CDR3: TGTGCCAGCAGCGCACGGGACAGGGGAGGATCACCCCTCCACTTT. Its protein product is CASSARDRGGSPLHF.

V usage is TRBV2 and J usage is TRBJ2-3; TRBD2 aligns across 15 bases. Trimming at V came to 7 bases and at J to 4 bases, leaving 3 bases not matched to a gene. The CDR3 length is 15 residues. Germline V CDR1 and CDR2: SNHLY, FYNNEI. CDR3 residues: CASTGLAGGPDTQYF. In DNA, the CDR3 is TGTGCCAGCACGGGACTAGCGGGGGGACCAGATACGCAGTATTTT.

The chain joins TRBV28 to TRBJ2-7; D may be TRBD1 (6 bases). The CDR3 extends over 14 amino acids. Germline assignment: CDR1 MDHEN and CDR2 SYDVKM. V was pared by 5 bases and J by 1 base, with 12 bases between. The CDR3 DNA is TGTGCCAGCAGTGCACAGGGTTTGTCCTACGAGCAGTACTTC. Its protein product is CASSAQGLSYEQYF.

V gene TRBV5-6 combines with J gene TRBJ2-3; 9 positions match TRBD1. J was trimmed by 1 base and V by 2 bases; bases with no gene match: 2. The CDR3 is 15 residues long. Germline values: CDR1 SGHDT, CDR2 YYEEEE. The CDR3 loop reads CASSFGTGRTDTQYF. The DNA of the CDR3 is TGTGCCAGCAGCTTTGGGACAGGGCGCACAGATACGCAGTATTTT.

The chain combines TRBV6-1 with TRBJ1-5; D gene ambiguous. Germline CDR1 reads MNHNS; CDR2 reads SASEGT. This CDR3 region has 15 residues. Trimming took 4 bases from V and 5 from J, leaving 15 bases between them. CDR3 sequence reads: CASSVGRGAYQPQHF. The CDR3 DNA sequence: TGTGCCAGCAGTGTCGGACGGGGAGCATATCAGCCCCAGCATTTT.

The chain employs TRBV21-1 and TRBJ2-3; no check of the table's D call, TRBD1, against the DNA was made. TRBV21-1 is described as a pseudogene. There are 14 residues in the CDR3. The CDR3 nucleotides read TGTGCCAGCCGGGGGACAGGGAGGTGGGATACGCAGTATTTT. As protein: CASRGTGRWDTQYF.

V usage is TRBV7-9 and J usage is TRBJ2-7; perhaps TRBD2 as D (6 bases). Looked up from germline, CDR1 is SEHNR and CDR2 is FQNEAQ (reference sequence). V lost 1 base and J lost 4, with 11 bases in between. This CDR3 is built from 14 residues. DNA of the CDR3: TGTGCCAGCAGCTTAGACGGGGGAGAGTACGAGCAGTACTTC. Translated: CASSLDGGEYEQYF.

V gene TRBV2 combines with J gene TRBJ2-5, with 7 bases fitting TRBD2. Losses at the gene ends were 3 bases for V and 5 bases for J; bases not matched to a gene: 6. The CDR3 runs 14 residues. Germline V lookup: CDR1 SNHLY, CDR2 FYNNEI. In DNA form, the CDR3 reads TGTGCCAGCAGTGACTGGACTAGTATTGAGACCCAGTACTTC. This translates into CASSDWTSIETQYF.

This rearrangement joins TRBV6-1 to TRBJ1-2, with TRBD1 identical over 9 bases. The CDR3 covers 14 residues. CDR1 and CDR2 (germline): MNHNS, SASEGT. Trimming cost V 0 bases and J 5 bases; bases outside gene matches: 1. CDR3 in DNA: TGTGCCAGCAGTGAAGCGACAGGGGGGTATGGCTACACCTTC. Translated, it gives CASSEATGGYGYTF.

This clone was observed a handful of times. The chain has TRBV9 and TRBJ2-2; 8 bases match TRBD2. Germline trimming cut 5 bases from V and 1 base from J; bases unmatched to any gene: 4. This CDR3 is built from 15 residues. Germline CDR1 SGDLS, CDR2 YYNGEE. The CDR3 coding sequence is TGTGCCAGCAGGGGGGGACTAGTGAACACCGGGGAGCTGTTTTTT. Residues: CASRGGLVNTGELFF. Full variable domain (outside the CDR3, taken from reference TRBV9 and TRBJ2-2): DSGVTQTPKHLITATGQRVTLRCSPRSGDLSVYWYQQSLDQGLQFLIQYYNGEERAKGNILERFSAQQFPDLHSELNLSSLELGDSALYFCASRGGLVNTGELFFGEGSRLTVL.

Only one count was recorded for this clone. The chain carries TRBV2 and TRBJ1-2; a possible D gene is TRBD1 (5 bases). The ends were cut back, 6 bases at V and 7 bases at J, with 15 bases in the middle. The CDR3 runs to 13 residues. Germline lookup yields CDR1 SNHLY and CDR2 FYNNEI. CDR3 sequence (DNA): TGTGCCAGCAGGGCTGGGGGAGGCGGTGGCTACACCTTC. This translates into CASRAGGGGGYTF.

The J gene is TRBJ2-7, the V gene TRBV10-3; TRBD1 matches at 9 bases. CDR1 and CDR2 (germline): ENHRY, SYGVKD. This CDR3 has 15 amino acids. Germline trimming cut 10 bases from V and 3 bases from J; bases unmatched to any gene: 13. CDR3 sequence (DNA): TGTGCCACTCTACCCGGACAGGGGAGGAACTACGAGCAGTACTTC. It encodes CATLPGQGRNYEQYF.